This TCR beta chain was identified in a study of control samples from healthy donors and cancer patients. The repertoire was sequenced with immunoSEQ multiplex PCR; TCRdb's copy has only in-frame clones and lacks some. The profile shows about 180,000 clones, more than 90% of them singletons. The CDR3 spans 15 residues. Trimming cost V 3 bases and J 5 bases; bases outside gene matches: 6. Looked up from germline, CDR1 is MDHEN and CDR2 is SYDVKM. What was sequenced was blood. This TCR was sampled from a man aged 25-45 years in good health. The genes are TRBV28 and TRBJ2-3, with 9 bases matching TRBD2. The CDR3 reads CASSFSGRRVDTQYF. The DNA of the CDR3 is TGTGCCAGCAGTTTTAGCGGGAGAAGGGTAGATACGCAGTATTTT. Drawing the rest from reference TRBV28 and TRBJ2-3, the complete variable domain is DVKVTQSSRYLVKRTGEKVFLECVQDMDHENMFWYRQDPGLGLRLIYFSYDVKMKEKGDIPEGYSVSREKKERFSLILESASTNQTSMYLCASSFSGRRVDTQYFGPGTRLTVL.